The 25 T cell receptor beta chains listed next were all sequenced from one sample in a study of cytomegalovirus exposure and HLA in healthy donors. With 60 Vbeta and 13 Jbeta primers, the PCR was carried out. The data were produced by immunoSEQ multiplex PCR, yet TCRdb's version contains in-frame clones alone and is incomplete. The sample data list around 57,000 clones. Sequenced material: PBMCs. Source of these receptors: a woman aged 45-60 years in good health and CMV-seropositive.

The chain employs TRBV25-1 and TRBJ2-5, with 7 bases aligning to TRBD1. The CDR3 consists of 15 residues. Germline V CDR1 and CDR2: MGHDK, SYGVNS. With V trimmed by 3 bases and J by 1 base, 5 bases remained unmatched. The DNA for the CDR3 is TGTGCCAGCAGTGACCGGGGACAGCCCCAAGAGACCCAGTACTTC. Its translation: CASSDRGQPQETQYF.

The chain is built from TRBV28 and TRBJ2-3, with 13 positions matching TRBD2. Trimming took 8 bases from V and 5 from J; bases not matched to a gene: 7. Germline V gene lookup returns CDR1 MDHEN and CDR2 SYDVKM. The CDR3 spans 15 residues. As DNA, the CDR3 is TGTGCCAGCCGGACTAGCGGGAGAGGGGAAGATACGCAGTATTTT. It yields the protein CASRTSGRGEDTQYF.

V usage is TRBV29-1 and J usage is TRBJ1-4, with D possibly matching TRBD1 (5 bases). Between the trimmed V and J ends, which lost 4 bases and 8 bases, there was a span of 11 bases. CDR3 size: 12 residues. Per germline, CDR1 SQVTM and CDR2 ANQGSEA. The CDR3 here is CSVGAQGEKLFF. In nucleotides, the CDR3 is TGCAGCGTTGGGGCCCAGGGCGAAAAACTGTTTTTT.

The genes are TRBV6-5 and TRBJ1-5; TRBD1 agrees at 10 bases. With V trimmed by 3 bases and J by 7 bases, 3 bases remained unmatched. Germline V gives CDR1 MNHEY, CDR2 SVGAGI. The CDR3 is 14 residues long. CDR3 sequence: CASSYGQGGQPQHF. In nucleotides, the CDR3 is TGTGCCAGCAGTTATGGACAGGGGGGGCAGCCCCAGCATTTT.

V is TRBV6-1 and J is TRBJ1-5; tentatively, D is TRBD1 (5 bases). The length of the CDR3 is 12 residues. The V gene lost 6 bases and the J gene lost 7 bases, with 10 bases spanning the gap. Germline V gene sequence: CDR1 MNHNS, CDR2 SASEGT. The CDR3 nucleotides read TGTGCCAGCAGCGGACACTGGCAGCCCCAGCATTTT. Translating it yields CASSGHWQPQHF.

The V and J genes are TRBV7-3 and TRBJ1-1, with 8 bases fitting TRBD1. V was pared by 4 bases and J by 2 bases, with 3 bases of the junction left unmatched. The germline V gene has CDR1 SGHTA and CDR2 FQGTGA. The CDR3 contains 14 residues. CDR3 nucleotides: TGTGCCAGCAGCTCCGGACAGGGTAACACTGAAGCTTTCTTT. It is translated as CASSSGQGNTEAFF.

This chain's CDR3 is CASSYGGDLRGETQYF. In DNA, the CDR3 is TGCGCCAGCAGCTATGGGGGCGATCTCCGAGGAGAGACCCAGTACTTC. The rearrangement uses TRBV5-1 and TRBJ2-5; a weak D match, TRBD1 (6 bases). Trimming left V 3 bases short and J 4 bases short, with 19 bases between. Germline loops: CDR1 SGHRS, CDR2 YFSETQ. This CDR3 contains 16 residues.

The chain uses TRBV18 and TRBJ1-2; D is possibly TRBD1 (5 bases). CDR3 length: 13 amino acids. Germline values: CDR1 KGHSH, CDR2 LQKENI. V lost 2 bases to trimming and J lost 4 bases, with 8 bases between them. CDR3 amino acids: CASSPGGGYGYTF. CDR3 DNA: TGTGCCAGCTCACCAGGGGGAGGCTATGGCTACACCTTC. Variable domain in full (rest from reference TRBV18 and TRBJ1-2): NAGVMQNPRHLVRRRGQEARLRCSPMKGHSHVYWYRQLPEEGLKFMVYLQKENIIDESGMPKERFSAEFPKEGPSILRIQQVVRGDSAAYFCASSPGGGYGYTFGSGTRLTVV.

V is TRBV27 and J is TRBJ2-5, with D uncertain. Trimming pared 5 bases from V and 4 bases from J, leaving 17 bases between. The CDR3 runs to 15 residues. Germline V lookup: CDR1 MNHEY, CDR2 SMNVEV (reference sequence). The CDR3 DNA reads as TGTGCCAGCAGTCCTTACCAACTACCCGGAGAGACCCAGTACTTC. This gives the protein CASSPYQLPGETQYF.

The CDR3 loop reads CASSVGQGLSTDTQYF. The CDR3 DNA sequence: TGTGCCAGCAGCGTAGGGCAGGGCCTTAGCACAGATACGCAGTATTTT. The chain links TRBV9 to TRBJ2-3; D is possibly TRBD1 (5 bases). CDR1 and CDR2 (germline): SGDLS, YYNGEE. The CDR3 runs 16 residues. Trimming pared 0 bases from V and 0 bases from J, leaving 11 bases between.

The genes are TRBV6-5 and TRBJ1-2; possible D gene TRBD1, 5 bases. This CDR3 has 15 amino acids. The V and J ends lost 0 bases and 8 bases respectively, with 16 bases between them. Germline assignment: CDR1 MNHEY and CDR2 SVGAGI. CDR3 sequence: CASSYSRKGIGGYTF. The CDR3 DNA sequence: TGTGCCAGCAGTTACTCCCGGAAGGGGATTGGGGGCTACACCTTC.

The chain uses TRBV30 and TRBJ2-2; D uncertain. This CDR3 is 14 amino acids long. Trimming cost V 1 base and J 2 bases, with 8 bases left between them. The germline gives CDR1 GTSNPN, CDR2 SVGIG (reference sequence). CDR3 sequence: CAWSERLNTGELFF. The CDR3 DNA reads as TGTGCCTGGAGTGAGAGGTTAAACACCGGGGAGCTGTTTTTT.

The chain has TRBV7-9 and TRBJ1-1; D is unresolved. This CDR3 region has 16 residues. V was shortened by 8 bases and J by 1 base, with 20 bases between the two germline ends. Germline V gene sequence: CDR1 SEHNR, CDR2 FQNEAQ (reference sequence). CDR3 sequence (DNA): TGTGCCAGCTGGGATAGGAACAGACTAGAGAACACTGAAGCTTTCTTT. Residues: CASWDRNRLENTEAFF.

The gene calls are TRBV6-5 and TRBJ1-2; tentative D call: TRBD1 (6 bases). The CDR3 contains 13 residues. V shed 9 bases and J shed 5 bases, with 16 bases lying between them. Germline V gene sequence: CDR1 MNHEY, CDR2 SVGAGI. The CDR3 here is CASAQGSVYGYTF. The CDR3 nucleotides are TGTGCCAGTGCACAGGGTAGTGTTTATGGCTACACCTTC.

This chain links TRBV30 with TRBJ2-2; no firm D call. Between the trimmed V and J ends, which lost 4 bases and 8 bases, there was a span of 8 bases. Germline assignment: CDR1 GTSNPN and CDR2 SVGIG (reference sequence). CDR3 length: 11 amino acids. This CDR3 reads CAWTQEGELFF. The CDR3 DNA reads as TGTGCCTGGACCCAGGAAGGGGAGCTGTTTTTT.

V is TRBV11-1 and J is TRBJ2-2; the D is unclear. Between the trimmed V and J ends, which lost 1 base and 1 base, there was a span of 13 bases. Germline CDR1 SGHAT, CDR2 FQDESV (reference sequence). The CDR3 is made up of 17 amino acids. This CDR3 reads CASSLVGQLQNTGELFF. The CDR3 nucleotides are TGTGCCAGCAGCTTAGTCGGTCAACTCCAGAACACCGGGGAGCTGTTTTTT.

The chain combines TRBV4-1 with TRBJ2-4, with TRBD2 matching 7 bases. The trim removed 7 bases at V and 3 bases at J, leaving 9 bases unmatched. This CDR3 comprises 15 residues. In germline, CDR1 is MGHRA, CDR2 YSYEKL. The DNA for the CDR3 is TGCGCCAGCACCCGGGGGGAGGGCGACAAAAACATTCAGTACTTC. Translating gives CASTRGEGDKNIQYF.

The chain combines TRBV19 with TRBJ1-4; D is undetermined. This CDR3 is 17 amino acids long. V was clipped by 4 bases and J by 10 bases, with 25 bases between them. The germline CDR1 and CDR2 sequences are LNHDA and SQIVND (reference sequence). The CDR3 protein is CASSNGRADGSYGKLFF. The CDR3 DNA reads as TGTGCCAGTAGTAACGGAAGGGCCGACGGGAGTTACGGAAAACTGTTTTTT.

V gene TRBV2 combines with J gene TRBJ1-5, with unresolved D. This CDR3 is 14 amino acids long. V lost 5 bases to trimming and J lost 1 base, with 9 bases between them. Germline CDR1 is SNHLY and CDR2 is FYNNEI. This CDR3 reads CASSPNRSNQPQHF. CDR3 DNA sequence: TGTGCCAGCAGTCCGAACAGAAGCAATCAGCCCCAGCATTTT.

The chain employs TRBV6-5 and TRBJ1-3; D remains ambiguous. The CDR3 totals 16 residues. Per germline, CDR1 MNHEY and CDR2 SVGAGI. Trimming left V 0 bases short and J 3 bases short, with 12 bases between. In DNA, the CDR3 is TGTGCCAGCAGTTACTCAACCGCACCGGTTGGAAACACCATATATTTT. It specifies CASSYSTAPVGNTIYF.

This chain connects TRBV28 to TRBJ1-1; no firm D call. The CDR3 runs 13 residues. V gave up 7 bases and J gave up 0 bases, with 9 bases separating them. The germline V gene encodes CDR1 MDHEN and CDR2 SYDVKM. The CDR3 bases are TGTGCCAGCATCCCCCAGTTGAACACTGAAGCTTTCTTT. Translation: CASIPQLNTEAFF.

The V call is TRBV6-5, the J call TRBJ2-3; D may be TRBD2 (6 bases). The germline V gene encodes CDR1 MNHEY and CDR2 SVGAGI. Trimming took off 6 bases at V and 4 bases at J, with 17 bases between the two ends. CDR3 length equals 15 residues. CDR3 region: CASSRQTRRADTQYF. CDR3 coding DNA: TGTGCCAGCAGCCGCCAGACTAGAAGGGCAGATACGCAGTATTTT.

The chain is built from TRBV6-5 and TRBJ2-5; TRBD1 agrees at 10 bases. The germline V gene encodes CDR1 MNHEY and CDR2 SVGAGI. This CDR3 is built from 14 residues. V lost 5 bases and J lost 5; bases outside the gene matches: 5. The CDR3 here is CASSVDRGMETQYF. The CDR3 region has the DNA TGTGCCAGCAGTGTGGACAGGGGGATGGAGACCCAGTACTTC.

This sequence joins TRBV5-1 and TRBJ2-7; the match to TRBD1 covers 11 bases. With V trimmed by 4 bases and J by 4 bases, 4 bases remained unmatched. Germline-derived CDR1 and CDR2 are SGHRS and YFSETQ. The CDR3 covers 14 residues. The CDR3 protein is CASSPDRGPYEQYF. The CDR3 bases are TGCGCCAGCAGCCCGGACAGGGGGCCATACGAGCAGTACTTC.

The chain couples TRBV6-1 to TRBJ1-3; tentative D call: TRBD1 (5 bases). Germline CDR1 MNHNS, CDR2 SASEGT. The CDR3 totals 15 residues. The V end lost 1 base, the J end lost 4 bases, and 11 bases lay between the germline ends. CDR3 residues: CASSEVGGSGNTIYF. The CDR3 DNA follows: TGTGCCAGCAGTGAAGTCGGGGGTTCCGGAAACACCATATATTTT.